Presented here are 2 T cell receptor beta chains from one specimen sequenced in a study of cytomegalovirus exposure and HLA in healthy donors. TCRdb's copy holds only in-frame clones and misses some; the assay was immunoSEQ multiplex PCR. Counted here are some 340,000 clones, around 87% occurring once; the ten biggest clones make up approximately 1.1%. The sample taken for sequencing was PBMCs. These TCRs come from a woman in her 30s in good health and CMV-seropositive.

J is TRBJ2-3 and V is TRBV4-1; tentative D call: TRBD1 (6 bases). The CDR3 contains 12 residues. Trimming cost V 4 bases and J 6 bases, with 8 bases left between them. Germline values: CDR1 MGHRA, CDR2 YSYEKL. The CDR3 DNA follows: TGCGCCAGCAGCCCCCAGGGGGATACGCAGTATTTT. This sequence encodes CASSPQGDTQYF.

The CDR3 sequence is CASSQMGGGETQYF. The DNA of the CDR3 is TGCGCCAGCAGCCAAATGGGGGGGGGAGAGACCCAGTACTTC. This chain connects TRBV4-3 to TRBJ2-5; the match to TRBD2 covers 7 bases. The length of the CDR3 is 14 residues. The ends lost 2 bases at V and 4 bases at J; junction bases unmatched: 4. Germline CDR1 is LGHNA and CDR2 is YSLEER.